The T cell receptor (beta chain) described here comes from a study of T cells in Graves' hyperthyroidism and ophthalmopathy. About the study: Staff took peripheral blood when the initial diagnosis was made, before any treatment began.

This clonotype appeared a few times. The CDR3 has 14 residues. CDR1 and CDR2 from the germline V gene are SGHVS and FQNEAQ. V lost 5 bases, J lost 7 bases, and 17 bases lay in between. The authors deemed Graves' hyperthyroidism stable absent ophthalmopathy progression within 18 months. Extraction of PBMCs used 9 to 10 ml of fresh peripheral blood. TCR beta CDR3 regions were amplified from RNA transcripts. First-round RT-PCR with HTBI primers amplified the TCR CDR3 region. TCRdb redid the calling of the multiplex PCR reads with MiXCR, one entry per CDR3 protein. Of 300,000 to 400,000 distinct CDR3 sequences in the sample, roughly 18% were seen once.

The receptor was isolated from a woman aged 45-60 years with Graves' hyperthyroidism. The rearrangement links TRBV7-8 to TRBJ2-5; D remains unclear. Sequenced material: blood. CDR3 in DNA: TGTGCCAGCAGCCCCCCGGGCGGCGTACGGACCCAGTACTTC. The encoded protein is CASSPPGGVRTQYF.